This entry describes one T cell receptor beta chain. It lacks a known antigen. This sequence may be a read error, since a much larger clone differs from it by one base. CD8+ T cells were sorted by CD103 expression on a BD FACSAria-II directly into ice-cold TRIzol LS reagent. Freshly resected lung tumor tissue was obtained at surgical resection. Fresh cells were subjected to Fc receptor blocking and were subsequently stained for CD45, CD4, CD3, CD8A and CD103, and DAPI was used for live/dead discrimination. A miRNeasy kit was used to purify total RNA from the sorted CD103+ and CD103- CD8+ T cells. Tumor-infiltrating CD8+ cytotoxic T cells were sorted by CD103 expression to separate tissue-resident memory (TRM) cells from non-TRM cells. Donors were patients with treatment-naive lung cancer. Patients with respiratory malignancies who were newly diagnosed and untreated were recruited prospectively after referral.

The CDR3 numbers 21 residues from cysteine through phenylalanine. Just CDR3 DNA is preserved here, 63 bases in frame from base 1. The germline V gene sets CDR1 to SGDLS and CDR2 to YYNGEE. After removal of 5 bases from V and 0 bases from J, the junction retains 23 bases not matched to a gene. These data come from a study of tissue-resident memory T cells in lung cancer (dated by TCRdb to between 2018 and 2021). Background for the entire study: TCR beta-chain sequencing compared paired tumor TRM and tumor non-TRM populations from ten or so lung cancer patients. Paper-wide results and their limitations: On average, expanded clonotypes made up roughly two thirds of tumor TRM repertoires, compared with approximately 55% of tumor non-TRM repertoires. A significantly more restricted TCR repertoire was observed in tumor TRM cells than in tumor non-TRM cells, as reflected by lower Shannon-Wiener and inverse Simpson diversity. Per patient, the most expanded clonotype made up an average of around 20% of sequenced TRM cells, a finding that suggests expansion of a single tumor antigen-specific clone.

Sequencing used an Illumina MiSeq. Unique molecular identifiers were built into the TCR sequencing libraries, which were indexed using TruSeq single indexes. Per the original workflow: MIGEC v1.2.7 was used to map and error-correct TCR reads, and VDJtools v1.1.7 was then used for analysis, with default settings for both tools. Shannon-Wiener and inverse Simpson indices, computed in VDJtools, were used to quantify repertoire diversity. A TCRbeta clonotype was considered expanded if the clonotype met a frequency threshold of at least three. Across the 9 to 10 patients, Wilcoxon rank-sum tests were used for the statistical comparisons of TCR diversity between tumor TRM and non-TRM populations. The raw public data were reprocessed by TCRdb itself: fastp quality trimming at Q25, MiXCR clonotype calling, in-frame beta chains only. Merged by CDR3 protein, the rows form single entries marked with the most common genes and DNA. TCRdb assigned the V and J calls; the authors' analysis was not used. This sample holds a few hundred distinct CDR3 sequences; about a fifth were observed only once. The ten largest clones capture about three fifths of the sample.

Sequencing input: CD103+ CD8+ T cells from lung tumor tissue. Read against the paper, the sample's cell subset or site label means: tissue-resident memory (TRM) CD8+ CTLs. The receptor comes from a human donor with treatment-naive lung cancer (subtype not recorded). The chain was built from TRBV9 and TRBJ2-1, with 7 junctional bases fitting TRBD2. For the CDR3, the sequence is CASSEPVTGLSGRSSYNEQFF. The DNA sequence follows: TGTGCCAGCAGTGAGCCTGTTACGGGACTATCGGGGCGGAGCTCCTACAATGAGCAGTTCTTC. With the rest looked up from the reference TRBV9 and TRBJ2-1 genes rather than sequenced, the full variable domain is DSGVTQTPKHLITATGQRVTLRCSPRSGDLSVYWYQQSLDQGLQFLIQYYNGEERAKGNILERFSAQQFPDLHSELNLSSLELGDSALYFCASSEPVTGLSGRSSYNEQFFGPGTRLTVL.